A single T cell receptor (beta chain) is shown here with its context. Original processing notes: Amplified reference gene primers provided the basis for estimating nucleated cell counts. Assay: immunoSEQ multiplex PCR; the TCRdb copy retains only in-frame clones and omits some. V and J calls and clone size are as listed in that table; D and trimming were resolved from the DNA. The sample holds 150,000 to 200,000 clones, 60% to 85% seen once. This sample stems from a study of blood T cell repertoires in COVID-19. Study details: The samples span acute and convalescent COVID-19 from the United States, Italy and Spain. The cDNA or gDNA used as material had been derived from T cells, B-cell-depleted T cells, or PBMCs.

Sequenced: peripheral blood. The source of this sequence is a man between 65 and 85 years old with acute or convalescent COVID-19.

The CDR3 region has the DNA TGTGCCACCAGTGATTCCCCAGGACTAGGAGGTACGCAGTATTTT. It is translated as CATSDSPGLGGTQYF. The gene calls are TRBV24-1 and TRBJ2-3, with TRBD2 matching 7 bases. CDR1 is KGHDR and CDR2 is SFDVKD in the germline V gene. The junction had 9 bases not matched to a gene; V was cut back by 2 bases and J by 8 bases. The CDR3 covers 15 residues.